This T cell receptor (beta chain) was identified in a study of cytomegalovirus exposure and HLA in healthy donors (dated by TCRdb to the late 2010s). About the investigation overall: According to an earlier analysis of a few hundred of the donors, about 190 million T cells yielded 117 million unique TCR beta sequences and about 300 Gb of sequence data. On average, about 240,000 unique TCR beta nucleotide sequences were sequenced per donor among several hundred genotyped donors of the cohort, with roughly 18% of those sequences being non-productive. The aim of the study was to test whether cataloging public T cell receptors could identify signatures of past pathogen exposure. Both class I and class II loci were covered by HLA typing, at four-digit resolution. Using immunosequencing, the study profiled T cell repertoires from 500 to 800 subjects and related those repertoires to cytomegalovirus serostatus. In a later analysis, previously published TCR beta repertoires from several hundred donors were re-analyzed and high-resolution HLA genotyping was added so that TCR occurrence patterns could be studied. Donor age, sex, ethnicity and CMV serostatus were compiled together with the repertoire data. To predict cytomegalovirus infection status, the study brought together high-throughput TCR immunosequencing, statistical association of individual TCRs with disease status, and machine learning. Every discovery cohort repertoire had been produced on one sequencing platform. In a later genetic analysis, genome-wide SNP genotypes for about three fifths of the roughly 670 donors were used, and that subset was treated as a discovery cohort. In the later analysis, no new phenotypic data were used to find candidate immune exposures; instead, reliance was placed on TCR beta sequences and their occurrence across donors. Among the roughly 430 genotyped donors, roughly 80% belonged to the genetic ancestry cluster associated with self-reported Caucasian donors. A separate validation cohort of approximately 120 different subjects was used in addition to the roughly 700-subject first cohort. The number of typed donors differed by locus: about 620-640 for A, B, C, DRB1 and DQB1; 500 to 550 for DQA1; 606 for DPA1; and around 450 for DPB1. Around 320 gigabases of sequencing data and some 85 million unique TCR sequences were included in an early release covering about 700 HLA-typed donors. About 5 DR-DQ haplotypes were handled as single units for association and clustering, since linkage in the cohort was strong. To decide whether each TCR beta V gene segment behaved as functional or pseudogenic, an earlier analysis of some 600 of the donors relied on high-throughput TCR beta sequencing. Beyond this particular receptor, the publication reports: When HLA alleles, especially DR and DQ, strongly co-occurred, attributing TCR associations to individual alleles was difficult. A later analysis found that HLA-associated TCR beta chains were more clonally expanded and had lower generation probabilities than equally common non-associated chains. Some IMGT-functional V segments, including TRBV6-2 and TRBV6-3, could not be distinguished by the 87-base-pair reads and were therefore excluded. An earlier analysis of around 600 of the donors showed that most TCR beta V segments appeared in productive rearrangements either about 87% or about 30% of the time, which broadly matched IMGT annotations. A further reported finding was that TCR beta sequences accurately predicted the HLA-A and HLA-B alleles for most subjects in the first cohort. According to a later analysis, most CMV-associated TCR beta chains appeared to be HLA-restricted, and the HLA associations seemed to be driven largely by CMV exposure. CMV serostatus was the only immune exposure information available for the cohort. According to a later genetic analysis, donors in an Asian-associated ancestry cluster had fewer N-insertions in productive TCRs than the approximately 610-donor mean. V-gene and J-gene trimming of TCR beta chains was associated with a missense DCLRE1C variant in a later genetic analysis, and the association was replicated in an independent cohort. Presence/absence analyses assumed roughly uniform sequencing depth across donors, an assumption that may not hold. Cytomegalovirus status was reported to be diagnosed by the classifier with high specificity and sensitivity in both the original and validation cohorts. In a later analysis, TCR association rates were found to vary across HLA loci, with the most associated TCRs seen for DRB1 alleles and the fewest for HLA-C alleles. Linkage disequilibrium might explain the correlated functional status among segregating V segments, but an unknown experimental factor could not be excluded. In this cohort, only TCR beta chains were sequenced, and detectable features were limited by the absence of alpha or paired-chain data. In vitro tests confirmed that a few of the cytomegalovirus-associated TCR beta chains recognize cytomegalovirus antigens. Most TCR sequences were observed very rarely across donors, whereas some public TCRs were present in many individuals. Because some donors lacked HLA typing at each locus, the association tests relied only on the typed subset. According to the authors, the approach could potentially be generalized to other disease states and immunological phenotypes. The earlier analysis of almost 600 of the donors excluded approximately 17 rarely observed V segments, including chromosome 9 orphons, because counts were too low. Specific HLA alleles were associated with over 15,000 TCR beta sequences at a false discovery rate of 0.05 in a later analysis. In a later analysis, several top co-occurrence clusters were reported to appear linked to parvovirus B19, influenza, CMV and Epstein-Barr virus. A group of highly shared sequence variants was considered likely to be a technical artifact of the sequencing pipeline. In the study, some 160 TCR beta chains were listed as associated with cytomegalovirus.

In regard to this clone: Its antigen is still unknown.

The library was obtained by the immunoSEQ multiplex PCR assay. For the multiplex PCR, a mixture combining 60 forward primers for TCR Vbeta segments and 13 reverse primers for TCR Jbeta segments was used. A multiplex PCR assay on genomic DNA amplified the CDR3 region of rearranged TCR beta genes. Amplified TCR beta libraries were sequenced as 87-base-pair reads on the Illumina HiSeq System. The study's own analysis went as follows. In a later analysis, approximately 74 million unique TCR beta chains were counted across the 666 repertoires, and about 10 million of these chains were shared by at least two donors. A nearest-neighbor algorithm error-corrected the raw reads and collapsed the reads into unique sequences, merging closely related sequences to remove PCR and sequencing errors. CDR3 sequences were aligned to IMGT reference sequences to assign V, D and J gene segments. For a sequence to be retained, at least a six-nucleotide match to both a V gene segment and a J gene segment was required. Rearrangements were classified as productive when the CDR3 lacked stop codons and remained in frame with V and J, and all other rearrangements were classified as non-productive. Following IMGT convention, CDR3 was defined as the stretch from the second conserved V-encoded cysteine to the conserved J-encoded phenylalanine. Sequences without an unambiguous match to a single V gene segment were excluded from the earlier analysis of approximately 560 of the donors. An earlier analysis of several hundred of the donors called V segments functional above 56.7% productive rearrangements and segregating when the between-donor standard deviation exceeded 5%. A statistical classification framework was developed to diagnose cytomegalovirus status using the catalog of TCR beta chain sequences. In a later analysis, V and J genes were assigned by comparing TCR nucleotide sequences against IMGT/GENE-DB human TR gene sequences. A later analysis assigned CDR3 sequences and most-parsimonious VDJ recombination scenarios with the TCRdist pipeline. In a later analysis, each TCR beta chain was defined by its CDR3 amino acid sequence together with its V-gene family, and reads without a unique V-gene family were excluded. In a later analysis, several hundred highly shared, low-generation-probability nucleotide sequences were removed to address suspected cross-contamination and a sequencing artifact. In a later analysis, a clonal expansion index was calculated for each public chain from normalized within-repertoire ranks of inferred template counts. In a later analysis, generation probabilities were computed using a VDJ recombination model fitted to out-of-frame rearrangements, and the results were checked against IGoR. In a later analysis, TCR-TCR, TCR-HLA and TCR-CMV co-occurrence was scored with hypergeometric tests, and a repertoire-size bias correction was applied to TCR pairs. A later analysis estimated false discovery rates by permuting HLA or CMV assignments 20 times. In a later analysis, co-occurring TCRs were grouped with DBSCAN, and TCRdist sequence similarity was added when clustering was performed within HLA-allele-positive subsets. Repertoires with fewer than 30,000 or more than 120,000 public chains, plus five repertoires with anomalous nucleotide sharing, were excluded from co-occurrence clustering. Drawn from immuneACCESS, this table holds only the in-frame rearrangements with V and J called that TCRdb kept. Clones are partly lost; checked studies trace under half to an unresolved V gene and leave the rest unexplained. Clone size and V and J calls were adopted from that table, with D and trimming inferred from the DNA. The sample has tens of thousands of clones on record. Roughly 3.5% of the sample rests with the top ten.

From the cysteine through the phenylalanine, the CDR3 covers 14 amino acids. The kept DNA is CDR3 alone, 42 bases in frame from the first base. From a lookup of the germline V gene, CDR1 and CDR2 are MGHRA and YSYEKL. Between the V and J ends, shortened by 0 bases and 2 bases respectively, the junction contains 8 bases. The cohort consisted of 670 or so healthy bone marrow donors. At the time of sampling, every cohort member was nominally healthy, though immune exposures that went unrecorded were likely present. The donor tested CMV seropositive, placing the donor among the 289 seropositive members of the cohort. A peripheral blood sample was provided by each donor, and peripheral blood mononuclear cells were used for TCR beta sequencing. The Qiagen DNeasy Blood Extraction Kit was used to extract genomic DNA from the blood cell samples.

The chain is assembled from TRBV4-1 and TRBJ2-7; the D gene is unclear. This receptor was obtained from a woman aged 40 to 55 in good health and CMV-seropositive. Material: PBMCs. The CDR3 corresponds to CASSQDFSPYEQYF. The nucleotides read TGCGCCAGCAGCCAAGATTTTAGTCCCTACGAGCAGTACTTC.